Listed below are T cell receptor beta chains from one sample, sequenced in a study of cytotoxic CD8 clonotypes in ibrutinib-treated CLL. Sequenced by immunoSEQ multiplex PCR; TCRdb stores in-frame clones only, minus some. The data show approximately 23,000 clones, about 68% seen once. The source was PBMCs, collected before ibrutinib treatment. These receptor sequences come from a human donor with chronic lymphocytic leukemia. Both conserved end residues are part of each CDR3. The D gene is left open where the match is weak. The size field is filled for only some rows; it gives once, few, many or a size class.

d_call j_call v_call clone_size cdr3_aa cdr3_nt
. TRBJ1-4 TRBV28 . CASSLGNEKLFF TGTGCCAGCAGTTTAGGTAATGAAAAACTGTTTTTT
. TRBJ2-7 TRBV9 once CASSVGGRYEQYF TGTGCCAGCAGCGTGGGGGGCCGCTACGAGCAGTACTTC
. TRBJ2-5 TRBV19 . CASSIINGDLQYF TGTGCCAGTAGTATAATAAACGGCGATCTCCAGTACTTC
TRBD1 TRBJ1-2 TRBV4-1 . CASSQDPPGQGAYGYTF TGCGCCAGCAGCCAAGATCCACCTGGACAGGGGGCCTATGGCTACACCTTC
. TRBJ2-7 TRBV19 once CASSSGGYSSYEQYF TGTGCCAGTAGTTCAGGCGGTTACAGCTCCTACGAGCAGTACTTC
. TRBJ2-3 TRBV23-1 few CASSQLDSGWSTDTQYF TGCGCCAGCAGTCAATTGGACTCAGGGTGGAGCACAGATACGCAGTATTTT
. TRBJ1-1 TRBV28 . CASSSLRVTDTEAFF TGTGCCAGCAGTTCTCTCAGGGTGACAGACACTGAAGCTTTCTTT
. TRBJ2-7 TRBV13 . CASSLSRGPSYEQYF TGTGCCAGCAGCTTATCCCGGGGGCCCTCCTACGAGCAGTACTTC
. TRBJ2-7 TRBV28 once CASRPRPGEQYF TGTGCCAGCAGGCCGCGGCCCGGCGAGCAGTACTTC
TRBD1 TRBJ2-7 TRBV6-1 . CASRKPGQGAHEQYF TGTGCCAGCAGAAAACCGGGACAGGGGGCCCACGAGCAGTACTTC
TRBD1 TRBJ1-2 TRBV6-5 . CASSLPGTAYGYTF TGTGCCAGCAGTCTACCCGGGACAGCCTATGGCTACACCTTC
TRBD1 TRBJ1-6 TRBV30 . CAWEGQVNSPLHF TGTGCCTGGGAAGGACAGGTTAATTCACCCCTCCACTTT
TRBD2 TRBJ2-3 TRBV4-1 few CASSQDLAGGLGTQYF TGCGCCAGCAGCCAAGACCTAGCGGGGGGGCTGGGTACGCAGTATTTT
. TRBJ1-1 TRBV19 few CASSMERGNTEAFF TGTGCCAGTAGTATGGAGCGGGGGAACACTGAAGCTTTCTTT
. TRBJ2-4 TRBV5-8 . CASRNPGLAKNIQYF TGTGCCAGCAGAAACCCGGGACTAGCCAAAAACATTCAGTACTTC
TRBD2 TRBJ2-4 TRBV15 . CATSRGRIGGLDIQYF TGTGCCACCAGCAGAGGACGGATCGGGGGGTTGGACATTCAGTACTTC
. TRBJ1-6 TRBV30 . CAWTDWRDSPLHF TGTGCCTGGACCGATTGGAGGGATTCACCCCTCCACTTT
. TRBJ2-5 TRBV20-1 . CSDGTNNF TGCAGTGATGGGACCAATAACTTC
TRBD1 TRBJ2-7 TRBV29-1 . CSVENQTGPTLYEQYF TGCAGCGTTGAGAACCAGACAGGGCCTACTCTCTACGAGCAGTACTTC
. TRBJ1-1 TRBV19 few CASRGAVGLRTEAFF TGTGCCAGTAGGGGGGCCGTGGGGTTGCGCACTGAAGCTTTCTTT
TRBD1 TRBJ1-2 TRBV6-5 few CASSYGDRGGGYTF TGTGCCAGCAGTTACGGGGACAGGGGAGGTGGCTACACCTTC
. TRBJ2-3 TRBV28 . CASNGRGDTDTQYF TGTGCCAGCAATGGAAGAGGGGACACAGATACGCAGTATTTT
. TRBJ2-1 TRBV5-5 . CASSSRARGAISNEQFF TGTGCCAGCAGCTCCCGGGCCCGGGGGGCCATAAGCAATGAGCAGTTCTTC
TRBD1 TRBJ1-5 TRBV5-6 . CASSRGRDRGFQPQHF TGTGCCAGCAGCAGGGGCCGGGACAGGGGGTTTCAGCCCCAGCATTTT
. TRBJ1-1 TRBV6-4 few CASSDFLNTEAFF TGTGCCAGCAGTGACTTTCTGAACACTGAAGCTTTCTTT
TRBD1 TRBJ1-4 TRBV29-1 . CSVLPNRGTTNEKLFF TGCAGCGTTCTACCCAACAGGGGGACGACTAATGAAAAACTGTTTTTT
. TRBJ1-3 TRBV10-2 . CASSESSGNTIYF TGCGCCAGCAGTGAGTCCAGTGGAAACACCATATATTTT
. TRBJ2-2 TRBV18 . CASSPTSRINTGELFF TGTGCCAGCTCACCTACCAGTAGGATTAACACCGGGGAGCTGTTTTTT
. TRBJ1-1 TRBV28 once CASTVNTEAFF TGTGCCAGCACCGTGAACACTGAAGCTTTCTTT
. TRBJ2-3 TRBV9 . CASSVGTDTQYF TGTGCCAGCAGCGTAGGCACAGATACGCAGTATTTT
TRBD1 TRBJ1-1 TRBV7-3 . CASSLTPGQGTEAFF TGTGCCAGCAGCTTAACACCGGGACAGGGCACTGAAGCTTTCTTT
TRBD2 TRBJ2-1 TRBV25-1 . CASSGGLAGWGSYNEQFF TGTGCCAGCAGTGGGGGACTAGCGGGGTGGGGCTCCTACAATGAGCAGTTCTTC
TRBD1 TRBJ1-2 TRBV7-9 few CASSPQGGVHGYTF TGTGCCAGCAGTCCCCAGGGGGGAGTTCATGGCTACACCTTC
TRBD1 TRBJ1-1 TRBV11-2 . CASSLGDRGNTEAFF TGTGCCAGCAGCTTAGGGGACAGGGGGAACACTGAAGCTTTCTTT
. TRBJ1-4 TRBV12-5 . CASGLVLGGINEKLFF TGTGCTAGTGGTTTGGTACTGGGGGGGATTAATGAAAAACTGTTTTTT
TRBD1 TRBJ1-1 TRBV5-1 . CASSVFTGDTEAFF TGCGCCAGCAGCGTTTTTACAGGGGATACTGAAGCTTTCTTT
. TRBJ1-1 TRBV6-5 . CASSYSGGGNTEAFF TGTGCCAGCAGTTACTCAGGGGGGGGGAACACTGAAGCTTTCTTT
. TRBJ1-1 TRBV28 few CASSLWRVTEAFF TGTGCCAGCAGTCTCTGGAGGGTCACTGAAGCTTTCTTT
. TRBJ1-1 TRBV4-1 . CASSQDSGRGTEAFF TGCGCCAGCAGCCAAGATTCCGGCAGGGGCACTGAAGCTTTCTTT
. TRBJ1-1 TRBV30 few CAWSEARRYTEAFF TGTGCCTGGAGTGAAGCCCGGAGATACACTGAAGCTTTCTTT
. TRBJ2-7 TRBV7-8 . CASSLADRSSYEQYF TGTGCCAGCAGCTTAGCCGACAGGAGCTCCTACGAGCAGTACTTC
TRBD2 TRBJ2-3 TRBV9 . CASSFPGLAGDTDTQYF TGTGCCAGCAGCTTCCCAGGACTAGCGGGAGACACAGATACGCAGTATTTT
TRBD2 TRBJ2-5 TRBV11-2 once CASTSLISGGIGETQYF TGTGCCAGCACCTCGCTGATTAGCGGGGGAATAGGAGAGACCCAGTACTTC
TRBD2 TRBJ2-5 TRBV5-1 once CASRYTIAGGHQETQYF TGCGCCAGCAGATATACTATAGCGGGGGGACATCAAGAGACCCAGTACTTC
. TRBJ1-1 TRBV29-1 . CSVEGGNTEAFF TGCAGCGTTGAAGGGGGGAACACTGAAGCTTTCTTT
TRBD1 TRBJ2-7 TRBV28 . CASAGTGGIRFYEQYF TGTGCCAGTGCCGGGACAGGGGGCATCCGGTTCTACGAGCAGTACTTC
TRBD2 TRBJ2-1 TRBV4-3 . CASSQRLAGPVGAEQFF TGCGCCAGCAGCCAAAGACTAGCGGGGCCCGTGGGAGCGGAGCAGTTCTTC
. TRBJ1-4 TRBV6-1 . CASSPRHRNEKLFF TGTGCCAGCAGCCCTCGGCACCGTAATGAAAAACTGTTTTTT
. TRBJ2-3 TRBV5-1 . CASSLMVGAFTDTQYF TGCGCCAGCAGCTTGATGGTGGGGGCCTTCACAGATACGCAGTATTTT
TRBD1 TRBJ1-5 TRBV7-2 . CASADRVSPNQPQHF TGTGCCAGCGCGGACAGGGTCTCGCCCAATCAGCCCCAGCATTTT
TRBD1 TRBJ2-7 TRBV27 . CASSFGQGTYEQYF TGTGCCAGCAGTTTCGGACAGGGAACCTACGAGCAGTACTTC